This entry lists 31 T cell receptor beta chains sequenced from one sample in a study of type 1 regulatory T cells. These receptors lack a known antigen. TCRdb re-analysed the reads in MiXCR, keeping a single row per CDR3 protein. The repertoire holds 20,000 or so distinct CDR3 sequences, with roughly 50% as singletons. Sequencing used cultured T cells, either the whole culture or a sorted T cell fraction (not recorded which). The origin of the receptors is a human donor in good health.

This clonotype came up many times. The V gene is TRBV6-5, the J gene TRBJ1-4; D gene unclear. Germline-derived CDR1 and CDR2 are MNHEY and SVGAGI. The CDR3 has 15 amino acids. V lost 6 bases and J 2 bases, leaving 13 bases between the germline ends. The DNA of the CDR3 is TGTGCCAGCAGGACCGGACGGACGACTAATGAAAAACTGTTTTTT. Translation gives CASRTGRTTNEKLFF.

This clonotype rates as medium-sized (0.01 to 0.1%). The chain carries TRBV19 and TRBJ2-2; D may be TRBD1 or TRBD2 (5 bases each). The CDR3 has 15 amino acids. Germline V lookup: CDR1 LNHDA, CDR2 SQIVND (reference sequence). Trimming left V 10 bases short and J 3 bases short, with 18 bases between. CDR3 coding DNA: TGTGCCACCCCACGGTGGGACCGGGACACCGGGGAGCTGTTTTTT. Translated, it gives CATPRWDRDTGELFF.

This clonotype is a singleton in its sample. The rearrangement links TRBV6-1 to TRBJ1-2; D unresolved. The germline V gene encodes CDR1 MNHNS and CDR2 SASEGT. This CDR3 has 13 amino acids. V shed 0 bases and J shed 4 bases, with 6 bases lying between them. Here the CDR3 reads CASSEARSYGYTF. The CDR3 DNA is TGTGCCAGCAGTGAAGCCAGGTCCTATGGCTACACCTTC.

This clonotype ranks as medium-sized (0.01 to 0.1%). The chain combines TRBV27 with TRBJ2-6; TRBD1 is a possible D gene (6 bases). The CDR3 covers 15 residues. The germline V gene has CDR1 MNHEY and CDR2 SMNVEV (reference sequence). V was clipped by 5 bases and J by 2 bases, with 10 bases between them. Here the CDR3 reads CASSTTGTGANVLTF. The DNA for the CDR3 is TGTGCCAGCAGTACTACAGGGACTGGGGCCAACGTCCTGACTTTC.

This clonotype counts as medium-sized. V and J are TRBV7-2 and TRBJ2-5; TRBD1 is a possible D gene (6 bases). Germline V gene lookup returns CDR1 SGHTA and CDR2 FQGNSA. The CDR3 sequence is 15 residues long. The ends were cut back, 5 bases at V and 0 bases at J, with 13 bases in the middle. Written as DNA, the CDR3 is TGTGCCAGCAGCCCCCCAGGGGCGTACCAAGAGACCCAGTACTTC. Translated: CASSPPGAYQETQYF. Full variable domain (missing parts from reference TRBV7-2 and TRBJ2-5): GAGVSQSPSNKVTEKGKDVELRCDPISGHTALYWYRQSLGQGLEFLIYFQGNSAPDKSGLPSDRFSAERTGGSVSTLTIQRTQQEDSAVYLCASSPPGAYQETQYFGPGTRLLVL.

This chain uses TRBV2 with TRBJ1-1, with 9 bases aligning to TRBD1. The CDR3 extends over 15 amino acids. Germline V gene sequence: CDR1 SNHLY, CDR2 FYNNEI. J gave up 8 bases and V 3 bases, and 10 bases lay outside the gene matches. CDR3: CASSERTGAALEAFF. The CDR3 nucleotides read TGTGCCAGCAGTGAGAGGACAGGGGCCGCTCTAGAAGCTTTCTTT.

There are a few counts of this clonotype. V gene TRBV12-5 combines with J gene TRBJ1-1, with no clear D. Germline lookup yields CDR1 LGHNT and CDR2 FRNRAP. Trimming pared 6 bases from V and 1 base from J, leaving 12 bases between. The CDR3 covers 14 residues. Here the CDR3 DNA reads TGTGCTAGTGGGGGCCCCACAGAGAACACTGAAGCTTTCTTT. Its translation: CASGGPTENTEAFF.

This chain joins TRBV5-6 and TRBJ1-1, with 7 bases matching TRBD1. With 4 bases clipped from V and 4 bases from J, the junction kept 10 bases outside the gene matches. The CDR3 has 15 amino acids. Germline V lookup: CDR1 SGHDT, CDR2 YYEEEE. The CDR3 spells CASSLGGRGLTEAFF. The CDR3, as DNA: TGTGCCAGCAGCCTGGGCGGGAGGGGGCTCACTGAAGCTTTCTTT.

This clonotype was detected only a few times. The V call is TRBV19, the J call TRBJ1-5, with D possibly TRBD1 on 5 matching bases. V dropped 5 bases and J dropped 2 bases, with 13 bases sitting between them. From germline, CDR1 is LNHDA and CDR2 SQIVND (reference sequence). The CDR3 is made up of 15 amino acids. The CDR3 DNA reads TGTGCCAGTAGTTTCCTCGTGGGGGGCAATCAGCCCCAGCATTTT. Translation gives CASSFLVGGNQPQHF.

The table lists this clonotype with a few counts. The V and J genes are TRBV6-2 or TRBV6-3 and TRBJ2-5; D is undetermined. The CDR3 length is 12 residues. Germline CDR1 reads MNHEY; CDR2 reads SVGEGT. Trimming pared 2 bases from V and 1 base from J, leaving 2 bases between. CDR3 in amino acids: CASSYGQETQYF. The CDR3 region has the DNA TGTGCCAGCAGTTACGGCCAAGAGACCCAGTACTTC.

The chain carries TRBV6-6 and TRBJ1-1; D is unresolved. Trimming cost V 8 bases and J 1 base, with 23 bases left between them. The CDR3 totals 17 residues. Looked up from germline, CDR1 is MNHNY and CDR2 is SVGAGI (reference sequence). CDR3 region: CASRTRAGSNSNTEAFF. Here the CDR3 DNA reads TGTGCCAGCCGAACGAGGGCAGGCAGTAACTCGAACACTGAAGCTTTCTTT.

DNA for the CDR3: TGTGCCAGCAGCCCTGGGAGGGAAACTGGCTACACCTTC. It translates to CASSPGRETGYTF. The gene calls are TRBV7-6 and TRBJ1-2; D gene uncertain. The CDR3 consists of 13 residues. Germline CDR1 is SGHVS and CDR2 is FNYEAQ. With 5 bases removed from V and 7 bases from J, the gap between germline ends came to 14 bases.

In this sample, this clonotype is medium-sized. The chain recombines TRBV10-3 with TRBJ2-2; D not resolved. The CDR3 loop spans 13 amino acids. Germline CDR1 reads ENHRY; CDR2 reads SYGVKD. Trimming removed 7 bases from V and 0 bases from J, with 6 bases in between. The CDR3 DNA sequence: TGTGCCATCACCGGTACGAACACCGGGGAGCTGTTTTTT. Translation gives CAITGTNTGELFF.

J is TRBJ2-2 and V is TRBV11-2; 9 bases match TRBD2. This CDR3 comprises 14 residues. Per germline, CDR1 SGHAT and CDR2 FQNNGV. V lost 2 bases and J lost 5; bases outside the gene matches: 0. CDR3 sequence (DNA): TGTGCCAGCAGCTTAAGCGGGGGGACCGGGGAGCTGTTTTTT. It yields the protein CASSLSGGTGELFF. Filled out from reference TRBV11-2 and TRBJ2-2, the complete variable domain reads EAGVAQSPRYKIIEKRQSVAFWCNPISGHATLYWYQQILGQGPKLLIQFQNNGVVDDSQLPKDRFSAERLKGVDSTLKIQPAKLEDSAVYLCASSLSGGTGELFFGEGSRLTVL.

The chain combines TRBV5-1 with TRBJ1-4; a possible D gene is TRBD1 (5 bases). The V gene's germline CDR1 is SGHRS and CDR2 YFSETQ. V was cut by 1 base and J by 8 bases, with 12 bases left in between. The length of the CDR3 is 14 residues. The CDR3 nucleotides read TGCGCCAGCAGCTTGTTGGGGGTTAGGGAAAAACTGTTTTTT. It encodes CASSLLGVREKLFF.

The rearrangement links TRBV6-6 to TRBJ1-3; D uncertain. The CDR3 is made up of 12 amino acids. Trimming removed 8 bases at V and 2 bases at J, with 7 bases between. The germline V gene encodes CDR1 MNHNY and CDR2 SVGAGI (reference sequence). DNA of the CDR3: TGTGCCAGCCATCCGGCTGGAAACACCATATATTTT. This gives the protein CASHPAGNTIYF.

This clonotype has just a few counts. V gene TRBV19 combines with J gene TRBJ1-5; tentatively, D is TRBD1 (5 bases). Trimming stripped 5 bases from V and 2 bases from J, with 10 bases between. Looked up from germline, CDR1 is LNHDA and CDR2 is SQIVND (reference sequence). CDR3 length equals 14 residues. In nucleotides, the CDR3 is TGTGCCAGTAGTCTCACGGGGCGCAATCAGCCCCAGCATTTT. Its translation is CASSLTGRNQPQHF. The full variable domain, its missing parts supplied by reference TRBV19 and TRBJ1-5, is DGGITQSPKYLFRKEGQNVTLSCEQNLNHDAMYWYRQDPGQGLRLIYYSQIVNDFQKGDIAEGYSVSREKKESFPLTVTSAQKNPTAFYLCASSLTGRNQPQHFGDGTRLSIL.

Only one count was recorded for this clonotype. CDR3 sequence reads: CASMLSRTDTQYF. The DNA for the CDR3 is TGTGCCAGTATGTTGAGTCGCACAGATACGCAGTATTTT. The gene calls are TRBV19 and TRBJ2-3, with D unclear. V shed 7 bases and J shed 1 base, with 9 bases lying between them. This CDR3 has 13 residues. Germline V gene lookup returns CDR1 LNHDA and CDR2 SQIVND (reference sequence).

By sample share, this clonotype is medium-sized. The CDR3, as DNA: TGTGCCAGCAGTTACTCCGGGGCTCCTAATGAAAAACTGTTTTTT. Protein product: CASSYSGAPNEKLFF. This chain uses TRBV6-6 with TRBJ1-4, with D perhaps matching TRBD1 (5 bases). Trimming pared 0 bases from V and 3 bases from J, leaving 8 bases between. The germline V gene encodes CDR1 MNHNY and CDR2 SVGAGI (reference sequence). This CDR3 comprises 15 residues.

Relative to its sample, this clonotype is medium-sized. The V call is TRBV18, the J call TRBJ2-7; TRBD1 aligns across 8 bases. The V gene end was trimmed by 3 bases and the J gene end by 6 bases; junction bases not matched to a gene: 10. Per germline, CDR1 KGHSH and CDR2 LQKENI. The CDR3 spans 15 residues. CDR3 nucleotide sequence: TGTGCCAGCTCACCGAACCAGGTCCAGGGGGCCGAGCAGTACTTC. Its translation: CASSPNQVQGAEQYF. Drawing the rest from reference TRBV18 and TRBJ2-7, the complete variable domain is NAGVMQNPRHLVRRRGQEARLRCSPMKGHSHVYWYRQLPEEGLKFMVYLQKENIIDESGMPKERFSAEFPKEGPSILRIQQVVRGDSAAYFCASSPNQVQGAEQYFGPGTRLTVT.

This clonotype was recorded only once. The chain recombines TRBV5-4 with TRBJ2-7, with D possibly being TRBD1 (7 bases). The germline V and J ends were trimmed by 6 bases and 4 bases, with 20 bases remaining between them. The CDR3 has 15 residues. Germline lookup yields CDR1 SGHNT and CDR2 YYREEE (reference sequence). CDR3 bases: TGTGCCAGCACCATTGGAGGGGGCCTCATTTACGAGCAGTACTTC. Translating gives CASTIGGGLIYEQYF.

V and J are TRBV20-1 and TRBJ1-5; TRBD1 aligns across 9 bases. The CDR3 contains 14 residues. With V trimmed by 2 bases and J by 5 bases, 4 bases remained unmatched. In germline, CDR1 is DFQATT, CDR2 SNEGSKA (reference sequence). Here the CDR3 reads CSARRGQGDQPQHF. The CDR3 DNA reads as TGCAGTGCTAGAAGGGGACAGGGCGATCAGCCCCAGCATTTT.

V is TRBV6-6 and J is TRBJ2-5, with 7 bases that match TRBD2. The germline V gene encodes CDR1 MNHNY and CDR2 SVGAGI (reference sequence). V lost 2 bases to trimming and J lost 6 bases; unmatched junction nucleotides: 6. The CDR3 runs to 14 residues. Written as DNA, the CDR3 is TGTGCCAGCAGTTACGGGGGGGTCTCGCAGACCCAGTACTTC. Translated, it gives CASSYGGVSQTQYF.

This chain links TRBV6-2 or TRBV6-3 with TRBJ1-5; weak D call: TRBD1 (5 bases). The germline V gene encodes CDR1 MNHEY and CDR2 SVGEGT. This CDR3 is 15 amino acids long. V lost 7 bases and J 4 bases, leaving 17 bases between the germline ends. The CDR3 coding sequence is TGTGCCAGCAACCCCGAGGGCAGGGTAAATCAGCCCCAGCATTTT. Protein product: CASNPEGRVNQPQHF.

The chain uses TRBV20-1 and TRBJ2-3; TRBD1 aligns across 8 bases. CDR3 size: 14 residues. J gave up 2 bases and V 6 bases, and 7 bases lay outside the gene matches. Germline-derived CDR1 and CDR2 are DFQATT and SNEGSKA (reference sequence). The CDR3 spells CSAAGTGLTDTQYF. DNA of the CDR3: TGCAGTGCAGCCGGGACAGGTCTCACAGATACGCAGTATTTT.

The CDR3 sequence: CSVGTSGGVSDEQYF. The CDR3 region has the DNA TGCAGCGTAGGGACTAGCGGGGGAGTATCCGACGAGCAGTACTTC. The chain employs TRBV29-1 and TRBJ2-7; 14 bases are a match to TRBD2. This CDR3 has 15 residues. The germline CDR1 and CDR2 sequences are SQVTM and ANQGSEA. V dropped 6 bases and J dropped 5; count of bases not matched to a gene: 9.

With regard to this clonotype: A read error may account for a junction end that differs from germline. The chain combines TRBV7-9 with TRBJ2-1; no reliable D call. This CDR3 region has 13 residues. Germline CDR1 SEHNR, CDR2 FQNEAQ (reference sequence). As DNA, the CDR3 is TGTGTCAGCAGCTTAGCTGGAACCAATGAGCAGTTCTTC. This gives the protein CVSSLAGTNEQFF.

This clonotype was counted a single time. This rearrangement joins TRBV11-2 to TRBJ1-4, with D unresolved. From germline, CDR1 is SGHAT and CDR2 FQNNGV. Trimming stripped 2 bases from V and 0 bases from J, with 13 bases between. The CDR3 contains 17 residues. The CDR3 loop reads CASSLSGSEATNEKLFF. The CDR3 DNA is TGTGCCAGCAGCTTATCGGGAAGTGAGGCAACTAATGAAAAACTGTTTTTT.

Turning to this clonotype: A much larger clone lies one base from this, so it may be a read error. The J gene is TRBJ1-1, the V gene TRBV12-3 or TRBV12-4; unclear D gene. The CDR3 consists of 14 residues. The CDR3 spells CVSSLTVSVAEAFF. The CDR3 region has the DNA TGTGTCAGCAGTTTAACGGTCAGCGTTGCTGAAGCTTTCTTT.

The chain recombines TRBV5-1 with TRBJ2-7; 8 bases are a match to TRBD1. The trim removed 4 bases at V and 4 bases at J, leaving 13 bases unmatched. The germline CDR1 and CDR2 sequences are SGHRS and YFSETQ. This CDR3 is 16 amino acids long. DNA of the CDR3: TGCGCCAGCAGCCCGGGGGACAGGCTATCCTCTTACGAGCAGTACTTC. Translation: CASSPGDRLSSYEQYF.

In this sample, this clonotype turned up a few times. V and J are TRBV6-6 and TRBJ1-5; D gene unclear. The CDR3 is 12 residues long. The germline CDR1 and CDR2 sequences are MNHNY and SVGAGI (reference sequence). V was pared by 5 bases and J by 4 bases, with 6 bases between. The CDR3 DNA is TGTGCCAGCAGTACCGCAAATCAGCCCCAGCATTTT. Translating gives CASSTANQPQHF.